The clone carrying this T cell receptor beta chain was recorded a few times. The CDR3 is made up of 13 amino acids. The data are from a study of technical replicates of blood from several donors. Here immunoSEQ multiplex PCR was the method, and the copy in TCRdb shows in-frame clones only, minus some. Among tens of thousands of clones listed, approximately 83% were seen once. The sequencing input was PBMCs. The chain carries TRBV21-1 and TRBJ1-1; the table assigns TRBD1, which was not confirmed against the DNA. TRBV21-1 corresponds to a pseudogene. This TCR came from a human donor in good health. Some clones in this sample may be carry-over from other donors' samples. The CDR3 DNA reads TGTGCCAGCCGGGACAGAGTGAACACTGAAGCTTTCTTT. The encoded protein is CASRDRVNTEAFF.